This TCR beta chain is drawn from a study of blood T cells in healthy people across ages. The study, taken as a whole, reports: Diversity was higher, and naive CD4+ cells more numerous, in long-lived donors than in aged donors.

It was with a sample-barcoded 5' primer and a J-beta primer mix that a second PCR of roughly 7 to 12 cycles was run. TCRdb processed the 5' RACE reads anew with MiXCR; each CDR3 protein has one entry. This table holds 1.5 million to 2 million distinct CDR3 sequences, 49% found once. Concerning this clonotype itself: What it binds is not known.

This CDR3 spans 15 amino acids. Germline V gives CDR1 SEHNR, CDR2 FQNEAQ (reference sequence). Trimming at V came to 5 bases and at J to 3 bases, leaving 7 bases not matched to a gene. Each individual donor underwent a draw of approximately 9.8 milliliters of peripheral blood. Sequenced: blood. The source is a woman in her 40s in good health. This chain uses TRBV7-9 with TRBJ1-1, with 9 bases matching TRBD1. CDR3 coding DNA: TGTGCCAGCAGCCCTCGGGACAGGGTTTACACTGAAGCTTTCTTT. Protein product: CASSPRDRVYTEAFF. Supplemented by reference TRBV7-9 and TRBJ1-1, the full variable domain reads DTGVSQNPRHKITKRGQNVTFRCDPISEHNRLYWYRQTLGQGPEFLTYFQNEAQLEKSRLLSDRFSAERPKGSFSTLEIQRTEQGDSAMYLCASSPRDRVYTEAFFGQGTRLTVV.